The clone carrying this TCR beta chain was picked up a small number of times. A single record per CDR3 protein comes from TCRdb applying MiXCR to the 5' RACE reads. The data contain hundreds of thousands of distinct CDR3 sequences, approximately 13% of them seen just once; the ten biggest clones take up 1.5% to 2%. The CDR3 consists of 17 residues. With V trimmed by 1 base and J by 2 bases, 8 bases remained unmatched. CDR1 SGHRS and CDR2 YFSETQ come from the germline V gene. The data stem from a study of identical twins. The same sample was also studied in work on yellow fever vaccine responses in identical twins.

This TCR was sampled from a woman aged 18 to 35 in good health. V gene TRBV5-1 combines with J gene TRBJ2-3; 9 nucleotides line up with TRBD2. Sequencing used PBMCs. Written as DNA, the CDR3 is TGCGCCAGCAGCTTGTCGGTAGCGGGGGATCTCACAGATACGCAGTATTTT. Translating gives CASSLSVAGDLTDTQYF.